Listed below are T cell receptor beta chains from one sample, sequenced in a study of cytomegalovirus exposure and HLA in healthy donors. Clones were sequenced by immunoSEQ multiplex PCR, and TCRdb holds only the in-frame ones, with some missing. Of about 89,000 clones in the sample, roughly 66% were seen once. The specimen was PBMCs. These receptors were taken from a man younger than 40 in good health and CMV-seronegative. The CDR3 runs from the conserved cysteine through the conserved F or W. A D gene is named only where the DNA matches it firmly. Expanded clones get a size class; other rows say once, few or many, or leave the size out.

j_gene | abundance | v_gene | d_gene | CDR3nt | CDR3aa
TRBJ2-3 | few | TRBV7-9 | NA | TGTGCCAGCAGCGATGAGCGGAGGCCGCAGTATTTT | CASSDERRPQYF
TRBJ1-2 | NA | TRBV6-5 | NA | TGTGCCAGCAGTTTAAGGCAGCGTTACGGCTACACCTTC | CASSLRQRYGYTF
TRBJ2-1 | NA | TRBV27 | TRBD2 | TGTGCCAGCAGTACTAGACCGCTCTCGGCGGGAGGGCCCCATGAGCAGTTCTTC | CASSTRPLSAGGPHEQFF
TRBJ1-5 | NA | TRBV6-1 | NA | TGTGCCAGCAGTGAGGAGGGGAGCAATCAGCCCCAGCATTTT | CASSEEGSNQPQHF
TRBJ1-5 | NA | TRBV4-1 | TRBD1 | TGCGCCCGCAGCCAAGAGCCAGGGGGCCTCAATCAGCCCCAGCATTTT | CARSQEPGGLNQPQHF
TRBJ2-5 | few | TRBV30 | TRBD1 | TGTGCCTGGTCACCCCAGGGTGGGCGACAGGGGAAGACCCAGTACTTC | CAWSPQGGRQGKTQYF
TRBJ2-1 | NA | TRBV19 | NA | TGTGCCAGTAGTATACTAGGGAGATCGTCCTACAATGAGCAGTTCTTC | CASSILGRSSYNEQFF
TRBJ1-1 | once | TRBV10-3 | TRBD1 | TGTGCCATCAATACCGGGACAGGGGCCACTGAAGCTTTCTTT | CAINTGTGATEAFF
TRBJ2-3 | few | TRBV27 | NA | TGTGCCAGCAGTCCCTTCGGGACAACAACAGATACGCAGTATTTT | CASSPFGTTTDTQYF
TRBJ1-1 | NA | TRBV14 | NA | TGTGCCAGCAGCCAACTCCAGGGGAACACTGAAGCTTTCTTT | CASSQLQGNTEAFF
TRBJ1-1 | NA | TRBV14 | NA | TGTGCCAGCAGCCAAGGGTGGGGGCTAGAGAACACTGAAGCTTTCTTT | CASSQGWGLENTEAFF
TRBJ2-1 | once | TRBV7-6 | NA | TGTGCCAGCAGCTCGGCTAGCCACAACAATGAGCAGTTCTTC | CASSSASHNNEQFF
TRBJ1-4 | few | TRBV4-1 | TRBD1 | TGCGCCAGCAGCCGGCATCAGGGGGAGAATGAAAAACTGTTTTTT | CASSRHQGENEKLFF
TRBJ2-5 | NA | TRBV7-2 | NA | TGTGCCAGCAGGGTGAGGCGGCAGAACCAAGAGACCCAGTACTTC | CASRVRRQNQETQYF
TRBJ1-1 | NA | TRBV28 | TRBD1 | TGTGCCAGCACCCCGGACAGGCTGAACACTGAAGCTTTCTTT | CASTPDRLNTEAFF
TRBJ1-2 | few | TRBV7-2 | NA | TGTGCCAGCAGTCCGACTGAAAACTATGGCTACACCTTC | CASSPTENYGYTF
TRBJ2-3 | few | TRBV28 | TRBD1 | TGTGCCAGCAGTCCTATGATAACGACAGGGAGGTTCGGGGACAGGGAGGGTACGCAGTATTTT | CASSPMITTGRFGDREGTQYF
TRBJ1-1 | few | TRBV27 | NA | TGTGCCAGCCGACAGAACACTGAAGCTTTCTTT | CASRQNTEAFF
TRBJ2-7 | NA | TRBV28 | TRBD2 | TGTGCCAGCAGGGGGCTAGCGGGCTCGAGCTCCTACGAGCAGTACTTC | CASRGLAGSSSYEQYF
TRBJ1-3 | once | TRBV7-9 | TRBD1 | TGTGCCAGCGGCAGTCAGGGGGTCTCTGGAAACACCATATATTTT | CASGSQGVSGNTIYF
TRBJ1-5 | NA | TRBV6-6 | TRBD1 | TGTGCCAGCAGCTCCGACGGCGGCAGGGGGGCCCAGCATTTT | CASSSDGGRGAQHF
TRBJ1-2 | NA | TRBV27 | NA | TGTGCCAGCACCCAGAGGGGAGGCTCTGGCGGCTACACCTTC | CASTQRGGSGGYTF
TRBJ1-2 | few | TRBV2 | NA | TGTGCCAGCATTAGCCGTCCCGAGGCTGACTATGGCTACACCTTC | CASISRPEADYGYTF
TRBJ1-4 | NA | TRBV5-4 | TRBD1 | TGTGCCAGCACCAGACAGGGGGATGAAAAACTGTTTTTT | CASTRQGDEKLFF
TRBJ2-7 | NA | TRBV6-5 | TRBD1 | TGTGCCAGCAGTTATATCTACGACAGGGCAAGGGAGCAGTACTTC | CASSYIYDRAREQYF
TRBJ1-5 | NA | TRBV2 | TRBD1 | TGTGCCAGCAGTGAGGATGGACAGGGCAATCAGCCCCAGCATTTT | CASSEDGQGNQPQHF
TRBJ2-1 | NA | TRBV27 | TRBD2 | TGTGCCAGCAGTTTATCGCTAGCGGATATTAATGAGCAGTTCTTC | CASSLSLADINEQFF
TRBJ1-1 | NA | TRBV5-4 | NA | TGTGCCAGCAGCTTGGCCCAGGGGAGTACAGGAGCTTTCTTT | CASSLAQGSTGAFF
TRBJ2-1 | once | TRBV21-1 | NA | TGTGCCAGCAGCAAAGAACAACTAGCGGAGTACAATGAGCAGTTCTTC | CASSKEQLAEYNEQFF
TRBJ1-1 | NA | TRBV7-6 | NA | TGTGCCAGCAGCTTAAATGGGTACAGTAAGAAGAACACTGAAGCTTTCTTT | CASSLNGYSKKNTEAFF
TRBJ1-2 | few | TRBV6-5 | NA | TGTGCCAGCATAGGGAGAAAAGGCGACTATGGCTACACCTTC | CASIGRKGDYGYTF
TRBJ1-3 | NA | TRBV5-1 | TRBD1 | TGCGCCAGCAGCTCCGGACAGGGGTTAGGAAACACCATATATTTT | CASSSGQGLGNTIYF
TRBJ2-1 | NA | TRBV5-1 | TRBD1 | TGCGCCAGCAGCTTGGGCGGGACAGGTTACAATGAGCAGTTCTTC | CASSLGGTGYNEQFF
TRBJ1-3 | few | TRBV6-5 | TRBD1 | TGTGCCAGCAGGACACAGGGGTCCGGAAACACCATATATTTT | CASRTQGSGNTIYF
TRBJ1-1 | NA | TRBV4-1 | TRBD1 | TGCGCCAGCTCCGCGACAGGGCTGAAGACTGAAGCTTTCTTT | CASSATGLKTEAFF
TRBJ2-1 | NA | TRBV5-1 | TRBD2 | TGCGCCAGCAGGCAAACGGGACTAGTCGATGAGCAGTTCTTC | CASRQTGLVDEQFF
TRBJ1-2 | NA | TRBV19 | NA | TGTGCCAGTAGTATAGTTGCAGGGGACGGCTACACCTTC | CASSIVAGDGYTF
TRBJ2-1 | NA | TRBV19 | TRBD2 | TGTGCCAGTAGTACCTGGACTAGCGGGAGGGGTAATGAGCAGTTCTTC | CASSTWTSGRGNEQFF
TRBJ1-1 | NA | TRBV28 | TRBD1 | TGTGCCAGCATCCAATCCAAGGGCAGGGGGGCTGAAGCTTTCTTT | CASIQSKGRGAEAFF
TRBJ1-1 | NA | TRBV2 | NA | TGTGCCAGCCGATCGGGTGAAGCTTTCTTT | CASRSGEAFF
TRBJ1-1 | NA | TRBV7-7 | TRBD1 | TGTGCCAGCAGCCCACTTGTGGGACAGGACATGAACACTGAAGCTTTCTTT | CASSPLVGQDMNTEAFF
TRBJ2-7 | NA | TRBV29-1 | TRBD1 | TGCAGCGTCGATGGACAGGCAGGCTCCTACGAGCAGTACTTC | CSVDGQAGSYEQYF
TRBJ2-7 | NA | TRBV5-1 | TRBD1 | TGCGCCAGCGCCGACAGGGTAGGTTACGAGCAGTACTTC | CASADRVGYEQYF
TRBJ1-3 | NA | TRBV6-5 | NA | TGTGCCAGCGGGGCGAGTTTGGGTGGAAACACCATATATTTT | CASGASLGGNTIYF
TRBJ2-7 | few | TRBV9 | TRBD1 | TGTGCCAGCAGCGTAGTGGGACAGGGAAGAACCGAGCAGTACTTC | CASSVVGQGRTEQYF
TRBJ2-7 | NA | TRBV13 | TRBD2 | TGTGCCAGCAGCACAACCGGGACTAACTCCTACGAGCAGTACTTC | CASSTTGTNSYEQYF
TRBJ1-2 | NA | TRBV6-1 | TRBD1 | TGTGCCAGCAGTGTCCCGACAGGGGATGGCTACACCTTC | CASSVPTGDGYTF
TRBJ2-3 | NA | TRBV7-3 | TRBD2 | TGTGCCAGCAGCCTCTTAGCGGGGGCTAGCACAGATACGCAGTATTTT | CASSLLAGASTDTQYF
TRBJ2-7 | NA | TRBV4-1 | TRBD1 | TGCGCCAGCAGCCAAGAGGGACAGGGAGACTACGAGCAGTACTTC | CASSQEGQGDYEQYF
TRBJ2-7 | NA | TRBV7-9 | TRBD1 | TGTGCCAGCAGCTTAGTGGGACAGGGGGCTTCCGAGCAGTACTTC | CASSLVGQGASEQYF
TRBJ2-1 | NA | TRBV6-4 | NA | TGTGCCAGCAGTGACCCCCCTCGTAATGAGCAGTTCTTC | CASSDPPRNEQFF
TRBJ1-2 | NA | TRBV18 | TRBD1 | TGTGCCAGCTCACTCCTGGAGATGGGAGCCACAGGGGACGGCTACACCTTC | CASSLLEMGATGDGYTF
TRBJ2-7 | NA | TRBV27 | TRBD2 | TGTGCCAGCAGCCTTAGCGGGGGGCCCTACGAGCAGTACTTC | CASSLSGGPYEQYF
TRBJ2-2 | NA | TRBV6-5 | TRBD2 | TGTGCCAGCAGCCGACTAGCGTACTCCGGGGAGCTGTTTTTT | CASSRLAYSGELFF
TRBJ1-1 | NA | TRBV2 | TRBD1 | TGTGCCAGCAGCGACCCGGACAGGCCCACTATGAACACTGAAGCTTTCTTT | CASSDPDRPTMNTEAFF
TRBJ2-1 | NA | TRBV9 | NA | TGTGCCAGCAGCCCTCGCATTGATAGAAATGAGCAGTTCTTC | CASSPRIDRNEQFF
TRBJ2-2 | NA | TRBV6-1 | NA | TGTGCCAGCAGTGTAACAGGCACCGGGGAGCTGTTTTTT | CASSVTGTGELFF
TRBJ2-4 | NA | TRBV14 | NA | TGTGCCAGCAGCCAAGAGCTTTCTTCAGGGAACTTAGCCAAAAACATTCAGTACTTC | CASSQELSSGNLAKNIQYF